The clone carrying this T cell receptor beta chain was counted between two and nine times. Its antigen is still unknown. These data originate in a study of T cell repertoires in cytomegalovirus infection. Germline V gene data show CDR1 as ENHRY and CDR2 as SYGVKD. Trimming shortened V by 3 bases and J by 5 bases, and 9 bases separated the two germline ends. The CDR3 is 13 amino acids. TCRdb re-derived calls from the reads in MiXCR, one entry per CDR3 protein. The sample carries 680,000 or so distinct CDR3 sequences, approximately 33% recorded once. Sequencing was performed on cultured PBMCs, taken from culture after CMV antigen stimulation. The rearrangement links TRBV10-3 to TRBJ2-3; D gene ambiguous. The sequence came from a human donor in good health (CMV status not recorded). Some clones in this sample may be carry-over from other donors' samples. CDR3 amino acids: CAISEQLGDTQYF. The CDR3 nucleotides are TGTGCCATCAGTGAACAGCTAGGAGATACGCAGTATTTT.